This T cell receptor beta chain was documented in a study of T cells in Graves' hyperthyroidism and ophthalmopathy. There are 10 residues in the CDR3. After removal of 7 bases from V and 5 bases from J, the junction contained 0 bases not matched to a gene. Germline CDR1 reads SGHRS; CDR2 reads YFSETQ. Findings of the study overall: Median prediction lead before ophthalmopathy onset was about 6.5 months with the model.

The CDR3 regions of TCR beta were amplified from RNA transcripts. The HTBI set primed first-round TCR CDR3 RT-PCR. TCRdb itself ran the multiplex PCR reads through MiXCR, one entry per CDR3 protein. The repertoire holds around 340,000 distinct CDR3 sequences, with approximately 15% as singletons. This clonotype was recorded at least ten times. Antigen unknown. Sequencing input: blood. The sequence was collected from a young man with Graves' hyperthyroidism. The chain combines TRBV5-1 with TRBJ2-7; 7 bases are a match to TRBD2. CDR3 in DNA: TGCGCCAGCGCGGGGGACGAGCAGTACTTC. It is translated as CASAGDEQYF.